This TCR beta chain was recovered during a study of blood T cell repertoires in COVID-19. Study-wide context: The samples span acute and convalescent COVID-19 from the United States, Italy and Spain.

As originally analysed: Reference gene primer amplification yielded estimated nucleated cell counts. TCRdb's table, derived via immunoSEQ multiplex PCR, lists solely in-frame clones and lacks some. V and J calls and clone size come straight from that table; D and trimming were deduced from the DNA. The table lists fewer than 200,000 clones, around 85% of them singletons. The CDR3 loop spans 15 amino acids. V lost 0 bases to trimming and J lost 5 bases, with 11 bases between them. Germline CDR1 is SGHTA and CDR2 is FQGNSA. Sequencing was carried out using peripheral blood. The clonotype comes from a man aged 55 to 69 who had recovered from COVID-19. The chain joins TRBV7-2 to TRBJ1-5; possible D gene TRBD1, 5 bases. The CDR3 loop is CASSLAGQMDQPQHF. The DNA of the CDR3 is TGTGCCAGCAGCTTAGCGGGGCAAATGGATCAGCCCCAGCATTTT. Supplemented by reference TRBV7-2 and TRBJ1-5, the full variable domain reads GAGVSQSPSNKVTEKGKDVELRCDPISGHTALYWYRQSLGQGLEFLIYFQGNSAPDKSGLPSDRFSAERTGGSVSTLTIQRTQQEDSAVYLCASSLAGQMDQPQHFGDGTRLSIL.